These 29 T cell receptor beta chains were sequenced from one sample in a study of OX40 agonist ivuxolimab in advanced cancers. The assay was immunoSEQ multiplex PCR, and TCRdb's table has in-frame clones only and misses some. Of roughly 35,000 clones listed, 92% are singletons. Sequenced material: CD4+ or CD8+ T cells sorted from blood, taken in a trial of the OX40 agonist ivuxolimab. The receptors were sampled from an adult with an advanced solid tumor such as melanoma, head and neck, liver or kidney cancer.

The chain recombines TRBV2 with TRBJ1-2, with a tentative D call TRBD1 (5 bases). The ends were cut back, 7 bases at V and 2 bases at J, with 23 bases in the middle. The germline V gene has CDR1 SNHLY and CDR2 FYNNEI. CDR3 length equals 17 residues. The CDR3 DNA reads as TGTGCCAGCATGGATCACGTAGGGGACTTACCGAACTATGGCTACACCTTC. Its protein product is CASMDHVGDLPNYGYTF.

The chain combines TRBV6-6 with TRBJ1-2; no clear D gene. The CDR3 spans 15 residues. V dropped 0 bases and J dropped 3 bases, with 11 bases sitting between them. Per germline, CDR1 MNHNY and CDR2 SVGAGI (reference sequence). CDR3 amino acids: CASSYSPRRDYGYTF. Here the CDR3 DNA reads TGTGCCAGCAGTTACTCGCCTCGGAGGGACTATGGCTACACCTTC.

V usage is TRBV28 and J usage is TRBJ2-5, with D perhaps matching TRBD1 or TRBD2 (5 bases each). The CDR3 has 14 residues. Trimming left V 3 bases short and J 4 bases short, with 12 bases between. Germline V lookup: CDR1 MDHEN, CDR2 SYDVKM. The CDR3 coding sequence is TGTGCCAGCAGTTTCCGAGGGGCGGGAGAGACCCAGTACTTC. This sequence encodes CASSFRGAGETQYF. The variable domain in full, completed from reference TRBV28 and TRBJ2-5, reads DVKVTQSSRYLVKRTGEKVFLECVQDMDHENMFWYRQDPGLGLRLIYFSYDVKMKEKGDIPEGYSVSREKKERFSLILESASTNQTSMYLCASSFRGAGETQYFGPGTRLLVL.

The chain couples TRBV11-2 to TRBJ2-3; 7 nucleotides align to TRBD2. This CDR3 spans 16 amino acids. The germline gives CDR1 SGHAT, CDR2 FQNNGV. Trimming cost V 2 bases and J 2 bases; bases outside gene matches: 7. The chain's CDR3 is CASSLRQGGSTDTQYF. CDR3 nucleotide sequence: TGTGCCAGCAGCTTAAGGCAGGGAGGGTCCACAGATACGCAGTATTTT. Drawing the rest from reference TRBV11-2 and TRBJ2-3, the complete variable domain is EAGVAQSPRYKIIEKRQSVAFWCNPISGHATLYWYQQILGQGPKLLIQFQNNGVVDDSQLPKDRFSAERLKGVDSTLKIQPAKLEDSAVYLCASSLRQGGSTDTQYFGPGTRLTVL.

This clone was seen a handful of times. The chain recombines TRBV4-3 with TRBJ1-1, with D hard to call. The CDR3 is 15 amino acids. The germline V gene has CDR1 LGHNA and CDR2 YSLEER. With 4 bases removed from V and 7 bases from J, the gap between germline ends came to 19 bases. In DNA form, the CDR3 reads TGCGCCAGCAGCCTCCACGTAGTGAGTACAGTTGAAGCTTTCTTT. Protein product: CASSLHVVSTVEAFF.

The V and J genes are TRBV19 and TRBJ1-5; possibly TRBD1 for D (5 bases). The CDR3 totals 15 residues. V shed 5 bases and J shed 3 bases, with 14 bases lying between them. Looked up from germline, CDR1 is LNHDA and CDR2 is SQIVND (reference sequence). For the CDR3, the DNA is TGTGCCAGTAGTTGGACACAGATCTCCAATCAGCCCCAGCATTTT. Translation gives CASSWTQISNQPQHF.

The V call is TRBV5-8, the J call TRBJ2-7; D call uncertain. The length of the CDR3 is 14 residues. Looked up from germline, CDR1 is SGHTS and CDR2 is YDEGEE. The V gene lost 0 bases and the J gene lost 6 bases, with 13 bases spanning the gap. The CDR3 sequence is CASSLEESSVEQYF. Here the CDR3 DNA reads TGTGCCAGCAGCTTGGAAGAGTCTTCGGTCGAGCAGTACTTC.

This clone was observed once. It is unclear where the CDR3 begins or ends on the DNA, so no DNA is shown, and the CDR3 is as TCRdb lists it. This chain's CDR3 is CASSSSTVADTQYF. The V call is TRBV27, the J call TRBJ2-3. From its first to its last residue, the CDR3 has 14 amino acids. Germline lookup yields CDR1 MNHEY and CDR2 SMNVEV (reference sequence).

The chain has TRBV5-4 and TRBJ2-5, with 7 bases aligning to TRBD2. Germline V gene sequence: CDR1 SGHNT, CDR2 YYREEE (reference sequence). This CDR3 region has 15 residues. The trim removed 3 bases at V and 1 base at J, leaving 6 bases unmatched. CDR3 protein: CASSSPGTTQETQYF. The CDR3 DNA follows: TGTGCCAGCAGCTCACCCGGGACTACCCAAGAGACCCAGTACTTC.

V and J are TRBV7-3 and TRBJ2-1; D may be TRBD1 or TRBD2 (5 bases each). This CDR3 spans 16 amino acids. V shed 2 bases and J shed 3 bases, with 14 bases lying between them. Looked up from germline, CDR1 is SGHTA and CDR2 is FQGTGA. The CDR3 DNA follows: TGTGCCAGCAGCTTATTAGGGACGGGGTACTACAATGAGCAGTTCTTC. Translating gives CASSLLGTGYYNEQFF.

V is TRBV11-2 and J is TRBJ2-2; D is uncertain. Germline V gene lookup returns CDR1 SGHAT and CDR2 FQNNGV. V shed 5 bases and J shed 9 bases, with 13 bases lying between them. CDR3 length equals 13 residues. The DNA for the CDR3 is TGTGCCAGCAGCCCCAACAGAGCTTGGGAGCTGTTTTTT. Protein product: CASSPNRAWELFF.

The chain has TRBV2 and TRBJ2-7; D call uncertain. CDR3 length: 12 residues. Between the trimmed V and J ends, which lost 3 bases and 4 bases, there was a span of 7 bases. The V gene's germline CDR1 is SNHLY and CDR2 FYNNEI. The CDR3 loop is CASSDAEYEQYF. The DNA of the CDR3 is TGTGCCAGCAGTGATGCCGAGTACGAGCAGTACTTC.

The chain couples TRBV7-9 to TRBJ2-7; D gene unclear. CDR3 length: 14 residues. Deletions cut 5 bases from V and 0 bases from J, with 11 bases between. CDR1 and CDR2 (germline): SEHNR, FQNEAQ (reference sequence). The CDR3 spells CASSTWTDSYEQYF. In nucleotides, the CDR3 is TGTGCCAGCAGCACGTGGACGGACTCCTACGAGCAGTACTTC.

V is TRBV7-2 and J is TRBJ2-7, with TRBD2 matching over 8 bases. J gave up 6 bases and V 4 bases, and 11 bases lay outside the gene matches. CDR3 length: 15 residues. The germline V gene has CDR1 SGHTA and CDR2 FQGNSA. CDR3 nucleotides: TGTGCCAGCAGCTCCCCGGGACTAGATGCCCGCGAGCAGTACTTC. Protein sequence: CASSSPGLDAREQYF. The entire variable domain, with the rest obtained from reference TRBV7-2 and TRBJ2-7, is as follows: GAGVSQSPSNKVTEKGKDVELRCDPISGHTALYWYRQSLGQGLEFLIYFQGNSAPDKSGLPSDRFSAERTGGSVSTLTIQRTQQEDSAVYLCASSSPGLDAREQYFGPGTRLTVT.

The J gene is TRBJ2-7, the V gene TRBV28; D gene unclear. Deletions cut 0 bases from V and 1 base from J, with 10 bases between. Germline V gene data show CDR1 as MDHEN and CDR2 as SYDVKM. This CDR3 is 15 amino acids long. The CDR3 region is CASSLWFVGSYEQYF. The DNA of the CDR3 is TGTGCCAGCAGTTTATGGTTCGTGGGGTCCTACGAGCAGTACTTC.

This clone has more than one count but fewer than ten. The V and J genes are TRBV5-1 and TRBJ2-5; 11 nucleotides match TRBD2. V trimming: 0 bases; J trimming: 5 bases; junction bases outside the gene matches: 6. CDR1 and CDR2 from the germline V gene are SGHRS and YFSETQ. This CDR3 spans 16 amino acids. The CDR3 DNA is TGCGCCAGCAGCTTGGCCACTAGCGGGAGTTTGGAGACCCAGTACTTC. Protein: CASSLATSGSLETQYF. Looking up the rest from reference TRBV5-1 and TRBJ2-5 gives the full variable domain: KAGVTQTPRYLIKTRGQQVTLSCSPISGHRSVSWYQQTPGQGLQFLFEYFSETQRNKGNFPGRFSGRQFSNSRSEMNVSTLELGDSALYLCASSLATSGSLETQYFGPGTRLLVL.

This sequence joins TRBV5-5 and TRBJ2-7; D unclear. Trimming took 2 bases from V and 6 from J, leaving 9 bases between them. This CDR3 contains 12 residues. CDR1 and CDR2 (germline): SGHKS, YYEKEE (reference sequence). CDR3 bases: TGTGCCAGCAGCTTAACAGATCGCGAGCAGTACTTC. Protein product: CASSLTDREQYF.

V gene TRBV9 combines with J gene TRBJ1-1, with D unresolved. This CDR3 has 18 amino acids. Germline CDR1 reads SGDLS; CDR2 reads YYNGEE. Trimming took 0 bases from V and 1 from J, leaving 19 bases between them. The CDR3 protein is CASSVDLTPGLPNTEAFF. In nucleotides, the CDR3 is TGTGCCAGCAGCGTAGACCTGACCCCTGGACTTCCGAACACTGAAGCTTTCTTT. The full variable domain, rest sourced from reference TRBV9 and TRBJ1-1, is DSGVTQTPKHLITATGQRVTLRCSPRSGDLSVYWYQQSLDQGLQFLIQYYNGEERAKGNILERFSAQQFPDLHSELNLSSLELGDSALYFCASSVDLTPGLPNTEAFFGQGTRLTVV.

This clone was observed once. As DNA, the CDR3 is TGTGCCAGCAGCTGGGGCGGTCAGAACAATGAGCAGTTCTTC. Amino acids: CASSWGGQNNEQFF. The rearrangement joins TRBV6-1 to TRBJ2-1, with a possible D match to TRBD1 (5 bases). This CDR3 has 14 residues. Germline CDR1 MNHNS, CDR2 SASEGT. Trimming removed 6 bases at V and 5 bases at J, with 14 bases between.

The chain carries TRBV28 and TRBJ1-1; a possible D gene is TRBD1 (5 bases). This CDR3 region has 14 residues. V was cut by 6 bases and J by 1 base, with 12 bases left in between. CDR1 and CDR2 (germline): MDHEN, SYDVKM. The CDR3 loop reads CASRQERGNTEAFF. The CDR3, as DNA: TGTGCCAGCAGGCAGGAAAGGGGGAACACTGAAGCTTTCTTT. The whole variable domain, remainder taken from reference TRBV28 and TRBJ1-1, is DVKVTQSSRYLVKRTGEKVFLECVQDMDHENMFWYRQDPGLGLRLIYFSYDVKMKEKGDIPEGYSVSREKKERFSLILESASTNQTSMYLCASRQERGNTEAFFGQGTRLTVV.

This clone was seen a few times. The genes are TRBV2 and TRBJ1-1, with 9 bases aligning to TRBD1. V shed 4 bases and J 11 bases; nucleotides not matched to a gene: 8. Looked up from germline, CDR1 is SNHLY and CDR2 is FYNNEI. The CDR3 extends over 13 amino acids. The CDR3 DNA sequence: TGTGCCAGCAGTGTTAGACAGGGGGTGGGTGCTTTCTTT. It yields the protein CASSVRQGVGAFF.

Here the CDR3 DNA reads TGTGCCAGCAGCGTAGGGTTTTTAGGACTAGCGGGAGAGTCCACAGATACGCAGTATTTT. It codes for CASSVGFLGLAGESTDTQYF. The genes are TRBV9 and TRBJ2-3; TRBD2 aligns across 13 bases. The V and J ends lost 0 bases and 2 bases, in that order; junction bases with no gene match: 12. The CDR3 consists of 20 residues. Germline loops: CDR1 SGDLS, CDR2 YYNGEE.

The chain links TRBV11-2 to TRBJ2-1, with no clear D. Germline CDR1 and CDR2: SGHAT and FQNNGV. Deletions cut 1 base from V and 0 bases from J, with 13 bases between. This CDR3 comprises 17 residues. CDR3 DNA sequence: TGTGCCAGCAGCTTAGGCTCGGCGGAGAGCTCCTACAATGAGCAGTTCTTC. This sequence encodes CASSLGSAESSYNEQFF.

The chain employs TRBV6-5 and TRBJ2-2; D is possibly TRBD1 or TRBD2 (5 bases each). Between the trimmed V and J ends, which lost 6 bases and 6 bases, there was a span of 11 bases. The length of the CDR3 is 13 residues. CDR1 and CDR2 (germline): MNHEY, SVGAGI. CDR3 DNA sequence: TGTGCCAGCAGGGTCGGGGCGCCCGGGGAGCTGTTTTTT. Translated: CASRVGAPGELFF.

This rearrangement joins TRBV10-3 to TRBJ2-7, with TRBD1 identical over 7 bases. CDR3 length: 13 amino acids. Per germline, CDR1 ENHRY and CDR2 SYGVKD. The ends lost 6 bases at V and 4 bases at J; junction bases unmatched: 6. The CDR3 spells CAIREGGSYEQYF. As DNA, the CDR3 is TGTGCCATCAGGGAAGGGGGCTCATACGAGCAGTACTTC.

The chain carries TRBV4-1 and TRBJ2-7, with 9 bases lining up with TRBD1. Germline loops: CDR1 MGHRA, CDR2 YSYEKL. The CDR3 extends over 16 amino acids. V lost 4 bases to trimming and J lost 4 bases; unmatched junction nucleotides: 11. The CDR3 sequence: CASSRLGGQGSYEQYF. CDR3 nucleotides: TGCGCCAGCAGCCGCTTAGGAGGACAGGGGTCGTACGAGCAGTACTTC.

This chain connects TRBV9 to TRBJ2-7; 9 bases agree with TRBD1. V shed 0 bases and J 5 bases; nucleotides not matched to a gene: 6. The germline CDR1 and CDR2 sequences are SGDLS and YYNGEE. The CDR3 has 15 residues. CDR3 residues: CASSVGGTGSHEQYF. CDR3 DNA: TGTGCCAGCAGCGTAGGAGGGACAGGGTCCCACGAGCAGTACTTC.

The chain recombines TRBV28 with TRBJ2-5, with D perhaps matching TRBD2 (5 bases). Germline CDR1 is MDHEN and CDR2 is SYDVKM. The length of the CDR3 is 17 residues. Trimming removed 3 bases at V and 5 bases at J, with 22 bases between. The CDR3, as DNA: TGTGCCAGCAGTTTGGCGGGCCCCAGTTGGGGAGAGGAGACCCAGTACTTC. Translation gives CASSLAGPSWGEETQYF.

This sequence joins TRBV25-1 and TRBJ1-2; D call uncertain. V was shortened by 6 bases and J by 8 bases, with 4 bases between the two germline ends. CDR1 and CDR2 from the germline V gene are MGHDK and SYGVNS. CDR3 length: 9 residues. CDR3 protein: CASRQGYTF. The CDR3 DNA follows: TGTGCCAGCAGACAAGGCTACACCTTC.